This T cell receptor (beta chain) stems from a study of cytomegalovirus exposure and HLA in healthy donors. Study conclusions and caveats: Cytomegalovirus-associated status was assigned to 150 to 200 TCR beta chains. A later analysis by the authors found several of the most significant clusters apparently linked to common viral pathogens. Reports indicated that the classifier achieved high specificity and sensitivity in diagnosing cytomegalovirus status. Among donors in an Asian-associated ancestry cluster, a later analysis reportedly found fewer N-insertions than the roughly 610-donor mean.

As regards this clone: Its antigen is unidentified.

The germline CDR1 and CDR2 sequences are SGHDN and FVKESK. CDR3 length: 17 amino acids. Trimming stripped 3 bases from V and 2 bases from J, with 14 bases between. PCR employed 60 Vbeta and 13 Jbeta primers. The method was immunoSEQ multiplex PCR; TCRdb's version includes in-frame clones alone and lacks a portion of them. The table lists about 160,000 clones. V is TRBV14 and J is TRBJ2-6; maybe TRBD2 (5 bases). The sequence came from a man between 25 and 39 years old in good health and CMV-seronegative. The sequenced material came from PBMCs. The CDR3 sequence: CASSQTGRIAGANVLTF. The CDR3 DNA is TGTGCCAGCAGCCAGACGGGAAGGATAGCTGGGGCCAACGTCCTGACTTTC.